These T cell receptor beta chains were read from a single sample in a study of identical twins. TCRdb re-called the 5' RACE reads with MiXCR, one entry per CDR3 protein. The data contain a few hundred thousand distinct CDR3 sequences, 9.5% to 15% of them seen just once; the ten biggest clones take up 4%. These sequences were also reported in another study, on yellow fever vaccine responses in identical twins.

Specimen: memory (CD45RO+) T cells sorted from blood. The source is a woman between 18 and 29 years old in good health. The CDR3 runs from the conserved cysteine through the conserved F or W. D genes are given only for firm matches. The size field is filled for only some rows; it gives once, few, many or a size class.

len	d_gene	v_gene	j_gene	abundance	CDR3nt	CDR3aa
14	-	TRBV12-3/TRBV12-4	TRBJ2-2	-	TGTGCCAGCAACACCCACCAGGGGACCGGGGAGCTGTTTTTT	CASNTHQGTGELFF
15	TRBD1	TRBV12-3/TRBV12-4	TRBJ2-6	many	TGTGCCAGCAGAGGGACAGGGTATGGGGCCAACGTCCTGACTTTC	CASRGTGYGANVLTF
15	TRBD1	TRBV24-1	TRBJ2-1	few	TGTGCCACCAGGGGAACCGGGACAGCGTACAATGAGCAGTTCTTC	CATRGTGTAYNEQFF
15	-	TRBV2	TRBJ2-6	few	TGTGCCAGCAGTGACCGGGCAACTGGGGCCAACGTCCTGACTTTC	CASSDRATGANVLTF
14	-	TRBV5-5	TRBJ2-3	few	TGTGCCAGCAGCCCACAGACCCTGGTAGATACGCAGTATTTT	CASSPQTLVDTQYF
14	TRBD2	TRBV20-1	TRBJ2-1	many	TGCAGTGCTAGTAGGCTAGCGGGAGTATCTGAGCAGTTCTTC	CSASRLAGVSEQFF
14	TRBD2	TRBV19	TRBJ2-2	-	TGTGCCAGTAGTTCGGGGGGGGCGAGCGGGGAGCTGTTTTTT	CASSSGGASGELFF
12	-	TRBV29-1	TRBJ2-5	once	TGCAGCGTTGACGGGGATGGGGAGACCCAGTACTTC	CSVDGDGETQYF
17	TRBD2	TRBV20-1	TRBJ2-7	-	TGCAGTGCTATTCCGGCCCTCAGCGGGAGTTTTTCCTACGAGCAGTACTTC	CSAIPALSGSFSYEQYF
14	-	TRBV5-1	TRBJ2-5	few	TGCGCCAGCAGCGAACCCCGGGGGAGAGAGACCCAGTACTTC	CASSEPRGRETQYF
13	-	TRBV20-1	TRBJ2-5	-	TGCAGTGCTGACCAGAGGCCCCAAGAGACCCAGTACTTC	CSADQRPQETQYF
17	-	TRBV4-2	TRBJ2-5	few	TGTGCCAGCAGCCAAGATCGGACCAGGGAGGACCAAGAGACCCAGTACTTC	CASSQDRTREDQETQYF
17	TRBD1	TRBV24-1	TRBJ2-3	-	TGTGCCACCAGTGATCCGGGGGACAGGTGGGGCACAGATACGCAGTATTTT	CATSDPGDRWGTDTQYF
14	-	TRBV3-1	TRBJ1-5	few	TGTGCCAGCAGCCCACTAGGGGGGAATCAGCCCCAGCATTTT	CASSPLGGNQPQHF
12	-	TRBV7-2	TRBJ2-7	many	TGTGCCAGCAGCCGCGGGGGCGGGGAGCAGTACTTC	CASSRGGGEQYF
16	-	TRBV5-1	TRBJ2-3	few	TGCGCCAGCAGCCCCCAAATGGAGGGTTACACAGATACGCAGTATTTT	CASSPQMEGYTDTQYF
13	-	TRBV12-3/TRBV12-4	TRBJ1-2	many	TGTGCCAGCGCCCAGACAGACGGGGGTGGCTACACCTTC	CASAQTDGGGYTF
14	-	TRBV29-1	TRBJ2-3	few	TGCAGCGTTCCCGGGACGGGAAGCACAGATACGCAGTATTTT	CSVPGTGSTDTQYF
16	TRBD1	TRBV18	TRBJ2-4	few	TGTGCCAGCTCACCATCGACAGGGACGGCCAAAAACATTCAGTACTTC	CASSPSTGTAKNIQYF
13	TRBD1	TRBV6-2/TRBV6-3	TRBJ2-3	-	TGTGCCAGCAGAAGACAGGGGGGAGATACGCAGTATTTT	CASRRQGGDTQYF
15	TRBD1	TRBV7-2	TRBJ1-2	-	TGTGCCAGCACCCCGCCAGAAGAGGGGGCGCGGGGCTACACCTTC	CASTPPEEGARGYTF
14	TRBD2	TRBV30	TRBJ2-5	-	TGTGCCTGGAGTGGTAGCGGGAAACAAGAGACCCAGTACTTC	CAWSGSGKQETQYF
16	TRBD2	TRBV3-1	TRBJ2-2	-	TGTGCCAGCAGGCGGCAGCGGGGGGGGTACACCGGGGAGCTGTTTTTT	CASRRQRGGYTGELFF
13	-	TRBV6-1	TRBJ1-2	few	TGTGCCAGCAGGCCTACAGTAAACTATGGCTACACCTTC	CASRPTVNYGYTF
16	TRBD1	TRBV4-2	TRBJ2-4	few	TGTGCCAGCAGCCAAGAAAGGACAGGAGCCAAAAACATTCAGTACTTC	CASSQERTGAKNIQYF
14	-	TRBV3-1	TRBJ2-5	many	TGTGCCAGCAGCCAACCGGCGGTTAGGGAGACCCAGTACTTC	CASSQPAVRETQYF
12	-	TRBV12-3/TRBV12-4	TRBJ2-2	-	TGTGCCAGCAGACGAATCACCGGGGAGCTGTTTTTT	CASRRITGELFF
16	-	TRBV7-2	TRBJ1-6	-	TGTGCCAGCAGCTTAGTAGAGGGAACAATCGTTTCACCCCTCCACTTT	CASSLVEGTIVSPLHF
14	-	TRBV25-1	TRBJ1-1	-	TGTGCCAGCACCGCCGCGGGGGTGAACACTGAAGCTTTCTTT	CASTAAGVNTEAFF
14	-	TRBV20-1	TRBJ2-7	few	TGCAGTGCTTCACTCCCGGACAGAGACTACGAGCAGTACTTC	CSASLPDRDYEQYF
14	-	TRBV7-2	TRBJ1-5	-	TGTGCCAGCAGCCGGGACGGCGACAATCAGCCCCAGCATTTT	CASSRDGDNQPQHF
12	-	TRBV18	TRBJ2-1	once	TGTGCCAGCTCACCACCGAACAATGAGCAGTTCTTC	CASSPPNNEQFF